Listed below are T cell receptor beta chains from one sample, sequenced in a study of blood T cell repertoires in COVID-19. The repertoire was sequenced with immunoSEQ multiplex PCR; TCRdb's copy has only in-frame clones and lacks some. This sample has approximately 99,000 clones; 70% to 85% occur once, and the top ten carry about 1.8%. Sequenced: peripheral blood. These receptors came from a woman in her thirties or forties with acute or convalescent COVID-19. Both conserved end residues are part of each CDR3. A D gene is named only where the DNA matches it firmly. The listing skips clone size in some rows; elsewhere it reads once, few, many or a size class.

j_gene: TRBJ2-7
v_gene: TRBV7-9
d_gene: NA
abundance: few
CDR3aa: CATESAGDTYEQYF
CDR3nt: TGTGCCACCGAGAGCGCAGGGGATACCTACGAGCAGTACTTC

j_gene: TRBJ2-3
v_gene: TRBV19
d_gene: NA
abundance: NA
CDR3aa: CASSIAVTDTQYF
CDR3nt: TGTGCCAGTAGTATCGCGGTCACAGATACGCAGTATTTT

j_gene: TRBJ2-7
v_gene: TRBV10-3
d_gene: TRBD1
abundance: NA
CDR3aa: CAISESQQGANYEQYF
CDR3nt: TGTGCCATCAGTGAGTCTCAACAGGGGGCAAACTACGAGCAGTACTTC

j_gene: TRBJ1-5
v_gene: TRBV19
d_gene: NA
abundance: NA
CDR3aa: CASSSGSQPQHF
CDR3nt: TGTGCCAGTAGTAGTGGCAGTCAGCCCCAGCATTTT

j_gene: TRBJ1-6
v_gene: TRBV6-6
d_gene: NA
abundance: NA
CDR3aa: CASSLLDSYNSPLHF
CDR3nt: TGTGCCAGCAGTTTATTAGACTCCTATAATTCACCCCTCCACTTT

j_gene: TRBJ2-7
v_gene: TRBV14
d_gene: NA
abundance: NA
CDR3aa: CASSQIFGGSYEQYF
CDR3nt: TGTGCCAGCAGCCAGATTTTCGGGGGCTCCTACGAGCAGTACTTC

j_gene: TRBJ2-1
v_gene: TRBV28
d_gene: NA
abundance: NA
CDR3aa: CASIKPGGAYNEQFF
CDR3nt: TGTGCCAGCATCAAGCCCGGGGGAGCCTACAATGAGCAGTTCTTC

j_gene: TRBJ1-1
v_gene: TRBV5-4
d_gene: TRBD1
abundance: NA
CDR3aa: CASSFSGQGTNTEAFF
CDR3nt: TGTGCCAGCAGCTTCTCGGGACAGGGAACGAACACTGAAGCTTTCTTT

j_gene: TRBJ1-6
v_gene: TRBV30
d_gene: TRBD1
abundance: NA
CDR3aa: CAWAIRGQQENSPLHF
CDR3nt: TGTGCCTGGGCAATAAGGGGGCAGCAAGAAAATTCACCCCTCCACTTT

j_gene: TRBJ2-3
v_gene: TRBV30
d_gene: NA
abundance: NA
CDR3aa: CAWSKGGGRTDTQYF
CDR3nt: TGTGCCTGGAGTAAGGGGGGGGGCCGGACAGATACGCAGTATTTT

j_gene: TRBJ2-3
v_gene: TRBV29-1
d_gene: NA
abundance: NA
CDR3aa: CSVFFLSTSVTDTQYF
CDR3nt: TGCAGCGTCTTTTTCCTCTCGACTAGTGTAACAGATACGCAGTATTTT

j_gene: TRBJ2-2
v_gene: TRBV3-1/TRBV3-2
d_gene: NA
abundance: NA
CDR3aa: CASGHSGELFF
CDR3nt: TGTGCCAGCGGCCATAGCGGGGAGCTGTTTTTT

j_gene: TRBJ1-1
v_gene: TRBV30
d_gene: NA
abundance: NA
CDR3aa: CACHRRGMNTEAFF
CDR3nt: TGTGCCTGCCACCGGCGCGGAATGAACACTGAAGCTTTCTTT

j_gene: TRBJ2-4
v_gene: TRBV2
d_gene: NA
abundance: few
CDR3aa: CASSPSSGQTLAKNIQYF
CDR3nt: TGTGCCAGCAGTCCTAGCTCAGGACAGACACTAGCCAAAAACATTCAGTACTTC

j_gene: TRBJ2-6
v_gene: TRBV5-4
d_gene: NA
abundance: NA
CDR3aa: CASSPPRGPGANVLTF
CDR3nt: TGTGCCAGCAGCCCCCCGCGGGGTCCCGGGGCCAACGTCCTGACTTTC